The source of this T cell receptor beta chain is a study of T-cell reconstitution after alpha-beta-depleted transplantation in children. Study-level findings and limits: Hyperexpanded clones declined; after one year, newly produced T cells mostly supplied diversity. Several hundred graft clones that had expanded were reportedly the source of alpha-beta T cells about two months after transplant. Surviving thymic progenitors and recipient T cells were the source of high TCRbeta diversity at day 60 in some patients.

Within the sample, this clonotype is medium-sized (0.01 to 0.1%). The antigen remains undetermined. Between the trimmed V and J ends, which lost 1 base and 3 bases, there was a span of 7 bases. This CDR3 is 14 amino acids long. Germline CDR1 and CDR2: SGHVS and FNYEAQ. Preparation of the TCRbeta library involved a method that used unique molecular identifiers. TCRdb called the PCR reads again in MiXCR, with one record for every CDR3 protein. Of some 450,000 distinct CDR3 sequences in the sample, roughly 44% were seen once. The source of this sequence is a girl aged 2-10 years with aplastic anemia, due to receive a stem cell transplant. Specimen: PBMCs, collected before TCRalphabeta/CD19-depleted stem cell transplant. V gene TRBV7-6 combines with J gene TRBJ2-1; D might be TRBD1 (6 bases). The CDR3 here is CASSLDRDYNEQFF. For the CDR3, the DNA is TGTGCCAGCAGCTTAGACAGGGACTACAATGAGCAGTTCTTC.